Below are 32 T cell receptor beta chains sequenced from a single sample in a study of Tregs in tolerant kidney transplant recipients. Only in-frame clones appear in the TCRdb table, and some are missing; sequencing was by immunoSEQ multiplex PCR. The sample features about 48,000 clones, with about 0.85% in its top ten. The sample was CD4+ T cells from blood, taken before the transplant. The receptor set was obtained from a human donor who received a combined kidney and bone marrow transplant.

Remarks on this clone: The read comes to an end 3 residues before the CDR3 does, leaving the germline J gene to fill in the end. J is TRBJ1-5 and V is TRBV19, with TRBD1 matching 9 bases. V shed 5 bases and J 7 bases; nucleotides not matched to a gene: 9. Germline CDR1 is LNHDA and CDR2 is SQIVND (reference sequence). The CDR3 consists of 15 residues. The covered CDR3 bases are TGTGCCAGTAGTGGGGGACAGGGATACGGCCAGCCC. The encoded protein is CASSGGQGYGQP. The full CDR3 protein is CASSGGQGYGQPQHF.

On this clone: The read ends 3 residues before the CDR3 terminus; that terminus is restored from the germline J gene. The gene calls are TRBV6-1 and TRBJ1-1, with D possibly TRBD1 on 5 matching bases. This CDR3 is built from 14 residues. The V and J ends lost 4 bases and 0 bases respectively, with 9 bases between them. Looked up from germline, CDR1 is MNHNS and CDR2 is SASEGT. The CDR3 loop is CASSVTDMNTEAFF. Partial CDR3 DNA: TGTGCCAGCAGTGTGACAGACATGAACACTGAA.

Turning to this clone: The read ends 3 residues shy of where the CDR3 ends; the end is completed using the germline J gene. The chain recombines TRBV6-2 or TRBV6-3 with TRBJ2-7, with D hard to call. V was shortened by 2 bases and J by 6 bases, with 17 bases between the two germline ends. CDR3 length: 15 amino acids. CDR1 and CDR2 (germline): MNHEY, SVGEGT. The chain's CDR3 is CASSYSPLTGSEQYF. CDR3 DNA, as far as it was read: TGTGCCAGCAGTTACAGCCCCTTAACCGGGTCCGAG.

The CDR3 region is CSARARGLGEQYF. The sequenced CDR3 bases are TGCAGTGCTAGAGCGAGGGGGCTCGGCGAG. The V and J genes are TRBV20-1 and TRBJ2-7; the match to TRBD1 covers 7 bases. The CDR3 goes on 3 residues after the read ends, and that part is filled in from the germline J gene. The ends lost 1 base at V and 6 bases at J; junction bases unmatched: 6. The V gene's germline CDR1 is DFQATT and CDR2 SNEGSKA (reference sequence). This CDR3 is built from 13 residues.

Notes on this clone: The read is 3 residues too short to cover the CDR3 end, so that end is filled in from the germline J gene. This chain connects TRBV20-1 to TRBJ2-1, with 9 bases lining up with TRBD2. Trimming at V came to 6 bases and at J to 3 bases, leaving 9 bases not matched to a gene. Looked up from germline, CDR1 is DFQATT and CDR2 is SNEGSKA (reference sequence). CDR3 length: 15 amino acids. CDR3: CSATVAGAGYNEQFF. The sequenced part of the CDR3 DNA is TGCAGTGCAACCGTAGCGGGAGCGGGCTACAATGAG.

The CDR3 loop reads CSASPPSGRKNNEQFF. CDR3 DNA (partial): TGCAGTGCTAGCCCGCCCAGCGGGAGGAAAAACAATGAG. V gene TRBV20-1 combines with J gene TRBJ2-1; 9 nucleotides align to TRBD2. The read comes to an end 3 residues before the CDR3 does, leaving the germline J gene to fill in the end. Germline V gene data show CDR1 as DFQATT and CDR2 as SNEGSKA (reference sequence). The CDR3 extends over 16 amino acids. The ends lost 3 bases at V and 5 bases at J; junction bases unmatched: 11.

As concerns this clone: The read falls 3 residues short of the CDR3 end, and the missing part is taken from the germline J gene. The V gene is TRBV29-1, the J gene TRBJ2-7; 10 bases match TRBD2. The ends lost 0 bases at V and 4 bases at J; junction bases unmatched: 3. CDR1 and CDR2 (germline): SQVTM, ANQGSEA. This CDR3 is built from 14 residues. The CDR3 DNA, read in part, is TGCAGCGTTGAAGAACTAGCGGGAACGTACGAG. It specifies CSVEELAGTYE. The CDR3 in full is CSVEELAGTYEQYF.

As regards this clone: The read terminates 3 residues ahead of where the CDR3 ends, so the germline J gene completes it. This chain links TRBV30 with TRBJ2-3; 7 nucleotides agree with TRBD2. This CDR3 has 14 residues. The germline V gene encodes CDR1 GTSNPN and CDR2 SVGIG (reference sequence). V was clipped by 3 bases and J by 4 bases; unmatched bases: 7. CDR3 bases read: TGTGCCTGGAGAGCCGCGGGAGTGGCAGATACG. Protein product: CAWRAAGVADT. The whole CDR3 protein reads CAWRAAGVADTQYF. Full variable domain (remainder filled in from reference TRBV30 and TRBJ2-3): SQTIHQWPATLVQPVGSPLSLECTVEGTSNPNLYWYRQAAGRGLQLLFYSVGIGQISSEVPQNLSASRPQDRQFILSSKKLLLSDSGFYLCAWRAAGVADTQYFGPGTRLTVL.

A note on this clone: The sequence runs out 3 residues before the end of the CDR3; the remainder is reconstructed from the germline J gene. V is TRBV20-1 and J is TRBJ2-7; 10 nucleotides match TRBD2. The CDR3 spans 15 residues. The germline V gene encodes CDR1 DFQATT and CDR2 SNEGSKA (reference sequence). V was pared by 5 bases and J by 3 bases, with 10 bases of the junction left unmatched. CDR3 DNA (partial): TGCAGTGCTCCCCAAGGCACTAGCGGGAACTACGAG. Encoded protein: CSAPQGTSGNYE. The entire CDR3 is CSAPQGTSGNYEQYF.

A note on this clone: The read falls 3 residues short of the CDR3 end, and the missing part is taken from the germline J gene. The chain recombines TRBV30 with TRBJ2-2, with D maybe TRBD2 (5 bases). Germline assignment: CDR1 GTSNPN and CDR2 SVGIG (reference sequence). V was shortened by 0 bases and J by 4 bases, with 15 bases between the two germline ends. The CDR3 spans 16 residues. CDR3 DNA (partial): TGTGCCTGGAGTGTAATTGAGGCTAGCCCCACCGGGGAG. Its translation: CAWSVIEASPTGE. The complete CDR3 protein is CAWSVIEASPTGELFF.

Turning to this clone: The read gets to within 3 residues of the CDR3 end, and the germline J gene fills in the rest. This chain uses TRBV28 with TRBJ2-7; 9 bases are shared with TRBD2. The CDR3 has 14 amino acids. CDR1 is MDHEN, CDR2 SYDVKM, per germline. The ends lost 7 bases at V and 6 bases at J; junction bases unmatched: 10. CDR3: CASTASGKGREQYF. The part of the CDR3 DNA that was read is TGTGCCAGCACAGCTAGCGGGAAGGGGCGCGAG.

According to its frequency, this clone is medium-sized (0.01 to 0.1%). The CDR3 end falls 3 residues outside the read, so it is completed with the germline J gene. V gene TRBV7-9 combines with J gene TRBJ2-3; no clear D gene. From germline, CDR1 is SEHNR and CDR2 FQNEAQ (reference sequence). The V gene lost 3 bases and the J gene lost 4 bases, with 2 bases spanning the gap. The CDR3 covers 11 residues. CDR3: CASSFSDTQYF. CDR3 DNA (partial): TGTGCCAGCAGCTTCTCAGATACG.

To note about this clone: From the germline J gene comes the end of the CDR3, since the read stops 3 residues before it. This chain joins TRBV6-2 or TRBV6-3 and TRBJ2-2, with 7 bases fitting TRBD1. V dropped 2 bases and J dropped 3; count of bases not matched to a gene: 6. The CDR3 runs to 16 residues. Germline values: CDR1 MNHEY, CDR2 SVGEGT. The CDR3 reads CASSYDRAPDTGELFF. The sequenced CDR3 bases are TGTGCCAGCAGTTACGACAGGGCCCCCGACACCGGGGAG.

The CDR3 sequence: CASSVGDRVISEQYF. CDR3 DNA (partial): TGTGCCAGCAGCGTAGGGGACAGGGTTATCTCCGAG. This chain connects TRBV9 to TRBJ2-7; 9 bases align to TRBD1. The read terminates 3 residues ahead of where the CDR3 ends, so the germline J gene completes it. The CDR3 spans 15 residues. Germline-derived CDR1 and CDR2 are SGDLS and YYNGEE. The V and J ends lost 0 bases and 6 bases, in that order; junction bases with no gene match: 7.

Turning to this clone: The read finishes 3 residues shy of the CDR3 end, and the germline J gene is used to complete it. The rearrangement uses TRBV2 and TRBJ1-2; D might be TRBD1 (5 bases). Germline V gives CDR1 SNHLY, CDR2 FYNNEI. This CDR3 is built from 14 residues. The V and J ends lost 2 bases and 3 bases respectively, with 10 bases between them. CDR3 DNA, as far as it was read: TGTGCCAGCAGTGAACAGGGAAACGACTATGGC. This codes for CASSEQGNDYG. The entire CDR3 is CASSEQGNDYGYTF.

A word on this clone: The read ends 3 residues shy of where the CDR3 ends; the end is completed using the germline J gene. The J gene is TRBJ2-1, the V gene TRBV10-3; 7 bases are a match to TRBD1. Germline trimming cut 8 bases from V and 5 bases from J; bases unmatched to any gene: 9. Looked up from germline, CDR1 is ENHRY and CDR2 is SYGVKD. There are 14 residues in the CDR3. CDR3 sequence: CAIWDSRSDNEQFF. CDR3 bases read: TGTGCCATCTGGGACAGTCGGTCCGACAATGAG.

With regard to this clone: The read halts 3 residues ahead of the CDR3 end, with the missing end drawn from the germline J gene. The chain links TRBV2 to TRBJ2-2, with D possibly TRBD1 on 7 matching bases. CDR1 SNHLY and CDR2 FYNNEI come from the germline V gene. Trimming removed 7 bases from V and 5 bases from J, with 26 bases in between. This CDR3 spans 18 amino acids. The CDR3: CASNRRGLGTVETGELFF. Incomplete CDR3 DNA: TGTGCCAGCAATCGGAGGGGCCTCGGGACAGTCGAGACCGGGGAG. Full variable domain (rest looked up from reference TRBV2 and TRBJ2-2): EPEVTQTPSHQVTQMGQEVILRCVPISNHLYFYWYRQILGQKVEFLVSFYNNEISEKSEIFDDQFSVERPDGSNFTLKIRSTKLEDSAMYFCASNRRGLGTVETGELFFGEGSRLTVL.

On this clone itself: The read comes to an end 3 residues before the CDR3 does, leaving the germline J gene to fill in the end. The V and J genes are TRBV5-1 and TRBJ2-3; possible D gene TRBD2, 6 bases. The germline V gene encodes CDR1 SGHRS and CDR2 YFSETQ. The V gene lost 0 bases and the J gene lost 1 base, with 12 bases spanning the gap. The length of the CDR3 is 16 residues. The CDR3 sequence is CASSLGGTFGTDTQYF. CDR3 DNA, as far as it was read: TGCGCCAGCAGCTTGGGCGGGACTTTCGGCACAGATACG.

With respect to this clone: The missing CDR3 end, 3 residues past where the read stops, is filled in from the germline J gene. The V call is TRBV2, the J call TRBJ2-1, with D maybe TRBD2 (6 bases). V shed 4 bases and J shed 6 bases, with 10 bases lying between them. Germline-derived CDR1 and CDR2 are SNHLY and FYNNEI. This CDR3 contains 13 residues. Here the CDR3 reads CASSGGKGNEQFF. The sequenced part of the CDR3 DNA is TGTGCCAGCAGTGGCGGGAAAGGCAATGAG.

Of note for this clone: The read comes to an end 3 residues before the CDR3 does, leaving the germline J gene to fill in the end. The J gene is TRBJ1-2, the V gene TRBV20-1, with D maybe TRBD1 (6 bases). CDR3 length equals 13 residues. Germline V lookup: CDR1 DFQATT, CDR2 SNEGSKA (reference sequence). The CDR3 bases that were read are TGCAGTGCTAGAGACGTACAGGGATTAGGC. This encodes CSARDVQGLG. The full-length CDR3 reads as CSARDVQGLGYTF.

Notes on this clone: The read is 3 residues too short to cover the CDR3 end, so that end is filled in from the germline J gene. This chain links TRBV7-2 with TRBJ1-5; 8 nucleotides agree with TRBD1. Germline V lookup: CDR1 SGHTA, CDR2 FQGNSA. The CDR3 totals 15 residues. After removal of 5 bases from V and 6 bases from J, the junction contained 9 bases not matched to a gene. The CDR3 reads CASSADRGSVQPQHF. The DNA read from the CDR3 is TGTGCCAGCAGCGCCGACAGGGGATCAGTTCAGCCC.

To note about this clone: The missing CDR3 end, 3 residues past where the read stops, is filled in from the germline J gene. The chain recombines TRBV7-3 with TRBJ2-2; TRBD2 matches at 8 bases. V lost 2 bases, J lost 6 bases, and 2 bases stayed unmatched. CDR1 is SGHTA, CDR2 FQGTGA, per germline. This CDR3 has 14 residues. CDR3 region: CASSLGTSPGELFF. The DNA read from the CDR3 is TGTGCCAGCAGCTTAGGGACTAGTCCCGGGGAG.

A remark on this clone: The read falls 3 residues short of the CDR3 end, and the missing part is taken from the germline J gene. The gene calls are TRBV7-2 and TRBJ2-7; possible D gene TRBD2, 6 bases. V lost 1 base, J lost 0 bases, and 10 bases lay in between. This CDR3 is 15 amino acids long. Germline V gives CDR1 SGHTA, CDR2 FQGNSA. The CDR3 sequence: CASSLGGVSSYEQYF. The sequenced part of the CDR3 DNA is TGTGCCAGCAGCTTAGGGGGGGTTAGCTCCTACGAG.

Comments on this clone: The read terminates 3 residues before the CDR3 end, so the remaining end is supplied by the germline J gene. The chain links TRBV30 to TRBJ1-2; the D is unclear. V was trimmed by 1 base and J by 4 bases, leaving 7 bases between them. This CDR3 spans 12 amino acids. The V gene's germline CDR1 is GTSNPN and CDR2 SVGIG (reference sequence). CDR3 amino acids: CAWSAQSYGYTF. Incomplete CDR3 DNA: TGTGCCTGGAGTGCGCAGTCCTATGGC.

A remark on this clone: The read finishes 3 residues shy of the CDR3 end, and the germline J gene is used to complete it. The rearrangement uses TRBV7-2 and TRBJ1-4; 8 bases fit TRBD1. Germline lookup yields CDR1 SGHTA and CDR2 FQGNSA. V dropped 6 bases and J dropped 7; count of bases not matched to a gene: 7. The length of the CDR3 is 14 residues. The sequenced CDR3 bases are TGTGCCAGCAGTTCGTCAGGGGGCTCTGAAAAA. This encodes CASSSSGGSEK. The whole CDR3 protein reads CASSSSGGSEKLFF.

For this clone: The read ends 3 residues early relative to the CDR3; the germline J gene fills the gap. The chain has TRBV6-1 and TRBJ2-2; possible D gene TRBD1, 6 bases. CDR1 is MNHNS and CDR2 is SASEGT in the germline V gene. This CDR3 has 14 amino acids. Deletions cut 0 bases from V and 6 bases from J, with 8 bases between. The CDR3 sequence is CASSEARTAGELFF. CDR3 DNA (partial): TGTGCCAGCAGTGAAGCTCGGACAGCCGGGGAG.

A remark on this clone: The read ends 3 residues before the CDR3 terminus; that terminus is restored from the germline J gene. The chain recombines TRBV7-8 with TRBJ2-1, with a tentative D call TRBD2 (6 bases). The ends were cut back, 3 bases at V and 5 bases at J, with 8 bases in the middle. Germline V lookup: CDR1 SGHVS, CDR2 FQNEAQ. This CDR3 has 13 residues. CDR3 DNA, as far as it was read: TGTGCCAGCAGCTTCACGGGGGACAATGAG. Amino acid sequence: CASSFTGDNE. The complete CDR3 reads CASSFTGDNEQFF.

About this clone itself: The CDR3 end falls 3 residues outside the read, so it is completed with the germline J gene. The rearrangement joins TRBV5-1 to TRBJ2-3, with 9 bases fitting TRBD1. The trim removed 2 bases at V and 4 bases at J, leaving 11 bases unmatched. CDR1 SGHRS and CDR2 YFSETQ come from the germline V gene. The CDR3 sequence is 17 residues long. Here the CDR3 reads CASSFSTGGRSSDTQYF. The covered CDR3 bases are TGCGCCAGCAGCTTCTCGACAGGGGGAAGGAGCTCAGATACG.

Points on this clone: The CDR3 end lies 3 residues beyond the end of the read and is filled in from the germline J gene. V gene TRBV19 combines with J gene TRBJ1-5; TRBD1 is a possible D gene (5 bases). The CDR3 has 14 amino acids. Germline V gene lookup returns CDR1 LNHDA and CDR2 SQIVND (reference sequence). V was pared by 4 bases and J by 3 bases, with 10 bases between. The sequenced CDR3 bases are TGTGCCAGTAGTAGCCAGGGATACAATCAGCCC. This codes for CASSSQGYNQP. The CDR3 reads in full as CASSSQGYNQPQHF.

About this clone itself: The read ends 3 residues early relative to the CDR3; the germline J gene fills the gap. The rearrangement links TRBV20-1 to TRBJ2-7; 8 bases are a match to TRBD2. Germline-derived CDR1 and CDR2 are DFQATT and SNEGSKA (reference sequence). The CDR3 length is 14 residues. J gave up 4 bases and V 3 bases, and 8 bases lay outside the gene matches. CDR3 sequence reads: CSARSKRELYEQYF. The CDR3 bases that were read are TGCAGTGCTAGGAGCAAGCGGGAGCTTTACGAG.

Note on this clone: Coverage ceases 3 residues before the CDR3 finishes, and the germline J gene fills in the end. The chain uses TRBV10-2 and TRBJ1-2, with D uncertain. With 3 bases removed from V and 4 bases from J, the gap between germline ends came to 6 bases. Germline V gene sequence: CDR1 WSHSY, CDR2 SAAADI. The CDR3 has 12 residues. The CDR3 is CASSDPGYGYTF. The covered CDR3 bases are TGCGCCAGCAGTGACCCCGGCTATGGC.

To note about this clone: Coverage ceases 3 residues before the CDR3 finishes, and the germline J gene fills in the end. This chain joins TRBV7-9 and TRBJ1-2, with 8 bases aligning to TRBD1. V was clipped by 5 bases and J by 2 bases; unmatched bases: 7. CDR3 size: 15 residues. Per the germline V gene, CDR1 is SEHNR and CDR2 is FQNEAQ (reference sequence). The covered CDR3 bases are TGTGCCAGCAGCAAGGACAGGGCCCTCAACTATGGC. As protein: CASSKDRALNYG. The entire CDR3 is CASSKDRALNYGYTF.